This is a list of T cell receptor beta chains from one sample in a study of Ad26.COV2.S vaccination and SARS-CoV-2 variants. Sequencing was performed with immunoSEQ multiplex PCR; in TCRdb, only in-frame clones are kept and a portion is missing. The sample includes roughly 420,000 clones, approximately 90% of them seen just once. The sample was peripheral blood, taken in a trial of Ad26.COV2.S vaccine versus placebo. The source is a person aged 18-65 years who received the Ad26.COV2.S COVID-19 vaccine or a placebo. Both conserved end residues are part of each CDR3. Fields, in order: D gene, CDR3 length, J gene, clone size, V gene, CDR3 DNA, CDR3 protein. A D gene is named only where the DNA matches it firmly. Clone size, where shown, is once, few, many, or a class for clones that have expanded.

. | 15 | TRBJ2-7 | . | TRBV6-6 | TGTGCCAGCAGTTACTCGGGAGCGGGTTCCTACGAGCAGTACTTC | CASSYSGAGSYEQYF
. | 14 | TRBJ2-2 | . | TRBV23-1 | TGCGCCAGCAGTCCCACCAGCTCCACCGGGGAGCTGTTTTTT | CASSPTSSTGELFF
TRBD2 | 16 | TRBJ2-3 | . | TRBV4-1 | TGCGCCAGCAGCCAACTGGGCGGGGGAAGCACAGATACGCAGTATTTT | CASSQLGGGSTDTQYF
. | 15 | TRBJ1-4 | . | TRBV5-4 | TGTGCCAGCAGCGCCGGGACTCCCAACGAGGGAAAACTGTTTTTT | CASSAGTPNEGKLFF
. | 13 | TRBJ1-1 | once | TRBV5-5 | TGTGCCAGCAGCTTGGGCGCAAACACTGAAGCTTTCTTT | CASSLGANTEAFF
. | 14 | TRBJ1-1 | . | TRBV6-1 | TGTGCCAGCAGTGACCGCTGGGAGAACACTGAAGCTTTCTTT | CASSDRWENTEAFF
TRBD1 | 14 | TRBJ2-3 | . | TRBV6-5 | TGTGCCAGCAGGCTGACAGGGGGTGCAGATACGCAGTATTTT | CASRLTGGADTQYF
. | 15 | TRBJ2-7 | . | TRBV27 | TGTGCCAGCAGCCCCGTGGGCGCGGGTACCTACGAGCAGTACTTC | CASSPVGAGTYEQYF
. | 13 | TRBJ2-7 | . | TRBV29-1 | TGCAGCGTTGAAGCGTCCGATCGCTACGAGCAGTACTTC | CSVEASDRYEQYF
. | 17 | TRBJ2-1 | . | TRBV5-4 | TGTGCCAGCAGCTTGGAGGCAGCCTCAGCAGGCTACAATGAGCAGTTCTTC | CASSLEAASAGYNEQFF
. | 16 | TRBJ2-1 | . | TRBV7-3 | TGTGCCAGCAGCTTACGTCCTAGGGGGTTCATCAATGAGCAGTTCTTC | CASSLRPRGFINEQFF
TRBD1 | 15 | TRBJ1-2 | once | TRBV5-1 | TGCGCCAGCAGCCTTACCTTCACAGGGGCCTATGGCTACACCTTC | CASSLTFTGAYGYTF
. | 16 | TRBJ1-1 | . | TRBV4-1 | TGCGCCAGCAGCCCCTTTGCGGACAGAATAAACACTGAAGCTTTCTTT | CASSPFADRINTEAFF
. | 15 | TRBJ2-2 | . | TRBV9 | TGTGCCAGCAGCGTGTACGGGGCAGGCACCGGGGAGCTGTTTTTT | CASSVYGAGTGELFF
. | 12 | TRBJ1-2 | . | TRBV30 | TGTGCCTGGACTGTAGATAACTATGGCTACACCTTC | CAWTVDNYGYTF
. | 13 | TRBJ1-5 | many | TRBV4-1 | TGCGCCAGCAGCCCCGAGGTTGATCAGCCCCAGCATTTT | CASSPEVDQPQHF
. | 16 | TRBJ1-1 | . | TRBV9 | TGTGCCAGCAGCCACCTTGCCGCGACAGAGAACACTGAAGCTTTCTTT | CASSHLAATENTEAFF
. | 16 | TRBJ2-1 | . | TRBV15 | TGTGCCACCAGCAGAGGAAGGTCGGGCACGTACAATGAGCAGTTCTTC | CATSRGRSGTYNEQFF
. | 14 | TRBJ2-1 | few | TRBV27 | TGTGCCAGCAGTTCTAGGACCGATTACAATGAGCAGTTCTTC | CASSSRTDYNEQFF
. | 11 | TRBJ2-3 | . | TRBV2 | TGTGCCAGCAGATACACAGATACGCAGTATTTT | CASRYTDTQYF
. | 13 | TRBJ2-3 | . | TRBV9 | TGTGCCAGCAGCGTCGTGGCCTCAGATACGCAGTATTTT | CASSVVASDTQYF
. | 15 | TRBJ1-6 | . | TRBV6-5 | TGTGCCAGCAGTAAGCTGGAGCAGCTAAATTCACCCCTCCACTTT | CASSKLEQLNSPLHF
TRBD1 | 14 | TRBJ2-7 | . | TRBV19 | TGTGCCAGTAGCCCAGGGGGCCCGGATTTCGAGCAGTACTTC | CASSPGGPDFEQYF
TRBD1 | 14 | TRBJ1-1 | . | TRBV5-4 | TGTGCCAGCAGCCTCCCAGGGGGCGTGAGTGAAGCTTTCTTT | CASSLPGGVSEAFF
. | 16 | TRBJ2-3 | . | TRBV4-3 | TGCGCCAGCAGCCAAGATCTGGGGGTGAGCGCAGATACGCAGTATTTT | CASSQDLGVSADTQYF
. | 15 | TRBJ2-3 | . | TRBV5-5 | TGTGCCAGCAGCTTGGGGCATCCTGGCACAGATACGCAGTATTTT | CASSLGHPGTDTQYF